The 4 T cell receptor beta chains below come from one sample, sequenced in a study of human T cells and chemical hapten exposure. TCRdb called the RACE reads again in MiXCR, with one record for every CDR3 protein. The sample comprises about 200,000 distinct CDR3 sequences, around 25% of which are singletons, and about 2.3% rests with the top ten. Time point here: patch test 3, about 24 weeks after DPC sensitization. The treatment is: therapeutic diphenylcyclopropenone sensitization with weekly scalp DPC. The sample here was whole blood, taken in connection with sensitization to the hapten diphenylcyclopropenone (DPC). The receptor set was obtained from a woman in her 40s with alopecia areata. Some clones in this sample may be carry-over from other donors' samples.

The sample holds one count of this clonotype. The gene calls are TRBV12-3 or TRBV12-4 and TRBJ1-5, with D possibly matching TRBD1 (6 bases). V shed 3 bases and J shed 1 base, with 13 bases lying between them. CDR3 length: 16 residues. In DNA, the CDR3 is TGTGCCAGCAGTTTCCTGACAGGTGTGAGCAATCAGCCCCAGCATTTT. Its translation is CASSFLTGVSNQPQHF.

This clonotype was picked up a small number of times. The chain uses TRBV7-2 and TRBJ2-5; 11 positions match TRBD1. Per germline, CDR1 SGHTA and CDR2 FQGNSA. This CDR3 region has 14 residues. The trim removed 6 bases at V and 5 bases at J, leaving 5 bases unmatched. The CDR3 loop reads CASRRGTGGETQYF. In DNA, the CDR3 is TGTGCCAGCAGGAGGGGGACAGGGGGGGAGACCCAGTACTTC.

This chain uses TRBV20-1 with TRBJ1-1; D call uncertain. Looked up from germline, CDR1 is DFQATT and CDR2 is SNEGSKA (reference sequence). This CDR3 is 10 amino acids long. V was shortened by 4 bases and J by 5 bases, with 5 bases between the two germline ends. The CDR3 DNA reads TGCAGTGCTACACGGACTGAAGCTTTCTTT. It encodes CSATRTEAFF.

This clonotype was seen repeatedly, ten times or more. This sequence joins TRBV29-1 and TRBJ2-1, with D possibly matching TRBD1 (5 bases). Between the trimmed V and J ends, which lost 3 bases and 7 bases, there was a span of 13 bases. This CDR3 comprises 13 residues. Germline values: CDR1 SQVTM, CDR2 ANQGSEA. CDR3 coding DNA: TGCAGCGTTGATACTGGGTCAGGGAATGAGCAGTTCTTC. It codes for CSVDTGSGNEQFF.